These 15 T cell receptor beta chains were sequenced from one sample in a study of response to subunit inactivated influenza vaccine. TCRdb re-analysed the RT-PCR reads in MiXCR, keeping a single row per CDR3 protein. Counted here are 300,000 to 350,000 distinct CDR3 sequences, 22% occurring once; the ten biggest clones make up approximately 10%. Sequenced here: PBMCs from blood, sampled approximately 20 months after vaccination. These receptors were obtained from a man aged 45 to 75 who received an inactivated influenza vaccine.

There are many counts of this clonotype. The genes are TRBV3-1 and TRBJ1-5, with no clear D. Deletions cut 0 bases from V and 3 bases from J, with 6 bases between. CDR1 is LGHDT, CDR2 YNNKEL, per germline (reference sequence). The length of the CDR3 is 14 residues. CDR3 region: CASSQEPVNQPQHF. The CDR3 nucleotides read TGTGCCAGCAGCCAAGAGCCGGTCAATCAGCCCCAGCATTTT.

The chain combines TRBV20-1 with TRBJ2-7; D is unresolved. The length of the CDR3 is 14 residues. With 2 bases removed from V and 5 bases from J, the gap between germline ends came to 16 bases. Germline CDR1 DFQATT, CDR2 SNEGSKA (reference sequence). Here the CDR3 reads CSARQTVTVHEQYF. CDR3 DNA: TGCAGTGCTAGACAGACGGTGACGGTCCACGAGCAGTACTTC.

The rearrangement uses TRBV9 and TRBJ2-7; 7 bases match TRBD2. V lost 0 bases, J lost 3 bases, and 6 bases stayed unmatched. Per germline, CDR1 SGDLS and CDR2 YYNGEE. The CDR3 length is 15 residues. For the CDR3, the DNA is TGTGCCAGCAGCGTAGCGCTAGCGGAAATCTACGAGCAGTACTTC. Amino acid sequence: CASSVALAEIYEQYF.

This clonotype has ten or more counts. An end of the junction does not agree with germline; a read error may underlie this. J is TRBJ1-1 and V is TRBV5-1; D might be TRBD1 (6 bases). The CDR3 spans 14 residues. The germline V gene encodes CDR1 SGHRS and CDR2 YFSETQ. The DNA for the CDR3 is TGTGCCAGCAGTTTAGCGGACAGGAACACTGAAGCTTTCTTT. Protein: CASSLADRNTEAFF.

This clonotype turned up a few times. V is TRBV28 and J is TRBJ2-4; D is possibly TRBD1 (8 bases). Trimming pared 6 bases from V and 3 bases from J, leaving 30 bases between. Germline loops: CDR1 MDHEN, CDR2 SYDVKM. The CDR3 totals 20 residues. The CDR3 DNA reads TGTGCCAGCAGACGATGGACAGGGAGGGTTTTCGGGACAGTCAAAAACATTCAGTACTTC. Protein product: CASRRWTGRVFGTVKNIQYF.

This clonotype occurred a few times. The chain carries TRBV15 and TRBJ2-2, with D possibly matching TRBD2 (7 bases). Looked up from germline, CDR1 is LNHNV and CDR2 is YYDKDF (reference sequence). The CDR3 length is 17 residues. Trimming took off 0 bases at V and 5 bases at J, with 16 bases between the two ends. CDR3 bases: TGTGCCACCAGCAGAGATCTAGGGAGGGGGGTAACCGGGGAGCTGTTTTTT. As protein: CATSRDLGRGVTGELFF.

Only a few counts were recorded for this clonotype. This chain joins TRBV24-1 and TRBJ2-2; maybe TRBD2 (6 bases). The CDR3 contains 14 residues. The germline CDR1 and CDR2 sequences are KGHDR and SFDVKD. Between the trimmed V and J ends, which lost 2 bases and 5 bases, there was a span of 8 bases. CDR3 sequence: CATSDWRGTGELFF. The CDR3 region has the DNA TGTGCCACCAGTGATTGGCGGGGTACCGGGGAGCTGTTTTTT.

The chain uses TRBV6-1 and TRBJ1-2; D gene ambiguous. The V gene's germline CDR1 is MNHNS and CDR2 SASEGT. This CDR3 spans 16 amino acids. Trimming cost V 2 bases and J 5 bases, with 18 bases left between them. The DNA of the CDR3 is TGTGCCAGCAGTGAAACGGGTTCACCAAGTTTATATGGCTACACCTTC. It specifies CASSETGSPSLYGYTF.

This clonotype was seen only a few times. The rearrangement uses TRBV7-2 and TRBJ1-6; 7 nucleotides match TRBD1. With 1 base clipped from V and 13 bases from J, the junction kept 7 bases outside the gene matches. This CDR3 is 14 amino acids long. Germline CDR1 SGHTA, CDR2 FQGNSA. The CDR3, as DNA: TGTGCCAGCAGCTTAGAGGGGGCGCTTAGTCCCCTCCACTTT. Amino acid sequence: CASSLEGALSPLHF.

The chain recombines TRBV6-1 with TRBJ1-6; 7 positions match TRBD1. The CDR3 is 14 residues long. J gave up 4 bases and V 8 bases, and 5 bases lay outside the gene matches. The germline V gene encodes CDR1 MNHNS and CDR2 SASEGT. The CDR3 loop reads CASQTGEYNSPLHF. The CDR3 region has the DNA TGTGCCAGCCAAACAGGGGAATATAATTCACCCCTCCACTTT.

The chain links TRBV21-1 to TRBJ1-2. TRBV21-1 is annotated as a pseudogene. The CDR3 is 13 amino acids. DNA of the CDR3: TGTGCCAGCAGCAAAGCAGGGTTTAACGGCTACACCTTC. Residues: CASSKAGFNGYTF.

This clonotype is a singleton in its sample. The gene calls are TRBV29-1 and TRBJ2-2; D might be TRBD2 (6 bases). Deletions cut 7 bases from V and 5 bases from J, with 20 bases between. The germline CDR1 and CDR2 sequences are SQVTM and ANQGSEA. CDR3 size: 15 residues. CDR3 nucleotides: TGCAGCGGGACTACTAGTCGGGGGAATACCGGGGAGCTGTTTTTT. Amino acid sequence: CSGTTSRGNTGELFF.

The chain recombines TRBV28 with TRBJ2-5; no clear D gene. The length of the CDR3 is 16 residues. Germline-derived CDR1 and CDR2 are MDHEN and SYDVKM. With 3 bases removed from V and 5 bases from J, the gap between germline ends came to 19 bases. The CDR3 protein is CASSFQKSYGSETQYF. For the CDR3, the DNA is TGTGCCAGCAGTTTCCAAAAATCGTACGGTTCGGAGACCCAGTACTTC.

This clonotype was counted many times. The genes are TRBV5-6 and TRBJ1-1, with TRBD1 matching over 7 bases. Germline lookup yields CDR1 SGHDT and CDR2 YYEEEE. The CDR3 runs to 13 residues. V dropped 3 bases and J dropped 7; count of bases not matched to a gene: 6. DNA for the CDR3: TGTGCCAGCAGCTCGGGGACAGACTTTGAAGCTTTCTTT. This codes for CASSSGTDFEAFF.

The chain links TRBV7-6 to TRBJ2-2; possible D gene TRBD2, 6 bases. This CDR3 has 15 amino acids. Trimming pared 5 bases from V and 4 bases from J, leaving 14 bases between. Germline V gives CDR1 SGHVS, CDR2 FNYEAQ. The CDR3 sequence is CASSRTGSGTGELFF. DNA for the CDR3: TGTGCCAGCAGCCGGACCGGGAGTGGCACCGGGGAGCTGTTTTTT.